The rows below give T cell receptor beta chains drawn from one sample of a study of blood T cell repertoires in COVID-19. Produced via immunoSEQ multiplex PCR; TCRdb's table is partial and in-frame only. The sample holds 200,000 to 250,000 clones, around 80% seen once. The specimen sequenced was peripheral blood. These receptors were obtained from a man aged 45 to 65 with active or convalescent COVID-19. The CDR3 runs from the conserved cysteine through the conserved F or W. The D gene is left open where the match is weak. Clone size appears in some rows only: once, few, many, or a class for an expanded clone.

V gene: TRBV5-8
J gene: TRBJ2-1
clone size: few
D gene: -
CDR3 protein: CASSWAAAYNEQFF
CDR3 DNA: TGTGCCAGCAGCTGGGCAGCCGCCTACAATGAGCAGTTCTTC

V gene: TRBV12-3/TRBV12-4
J gene: TRBJ1-2
clone size: -
D gene: -
CDR3 protein: CASARDTNYGYTF
CDR3 DNA: TGTGCCAGCGCTAGGGACACTAACTATGGCTACACCTTC

V gene: TRBV7-2
J gene: TRBJ2-3
clone size: -
D gene: TRBD1
CDR3 protein: CASSFRGQPSTDTQYF
CDR3 DNA: TGTGCCAGCAGCTTTAGGGGACAGCCGAGCACAGATACGCAGTATTTT

V gene: TRBV21-1
J gene: TRBJ2-7
clone size: -
D gene: -
CDR3 protein: CASSKERGQGAYEQYF
CDR3 DNA: TGTGCCAGCAGCAAAGAGAGAGGGCAGGGGGCCTACGAGCAGTACTTC

V gene: TRBV7-2
J gene: TRBJ2-1
clone size: once
D gene: TRBD2
CDR3 protein: CASSLRGLAGIMSFNEQFF
CDR3 DNA: TGTGCCAGCAGCTTACGGGGACTAGCGGGAATTATGTCTTTCAATGAGCAGTTCTTC

V gene: TRBV18
J gene: TRBJ1-1
clone size: -
D gene: -
CDR3 protein: CASSPMVYTGMEAFF
CDR3 DNA: TGTGCCAGCTCACCAATGGTCTACACAGGGATGGAAGCTTTCTTT

V gene: TRBV7-9
J gene: TRBJ2-5
clone size: -
D gene: TRBD1
CDR3 protein: CASSLTGGRYF
CDR3 DNA: TGTGCCAGCAGCTTGACAGGGGGTCGGTACTTC

V gene: TRBV6-2/TRBV6-3
J gene: TRBJ1-6
clone size: -
D gene: TRBD1
CDR3 protein: CASSRDSNSPLHF
CDR3 DNA: TGTGCCAGCAGCCGGGACAGTAATTCACCCCTCCACTTT

V gene: TRBV28
J gene: TRBJ1-4
clone size: -
D gene: TRBD1
CDR3 protein: CASKPGGVETNEKLFF
CDR3 DNA: TGTGCCAGCAAACCAGGGGGCGTTGAAACTAATGAAAAACTGTTTTTT

V gene: TRBV2
J gene: TRBJ1-5
clone size: -
D gene: -
CDR3 protein: CASSTPYSNQPQHF
CDR3 DNA: TGTGCCAGCAGTACACCTTATAGCAATCAGCCCCAGCATTTT

V gene: TRBV9
J gene: TRBJ2-1
clone size: -
D gene: -
CDR3 protein: CASSVDGWWQFF
CDR3 DNA: TGTGCCAGCAGCGTAGACGGGTGGTGGCAGTTCTTC

V gene: TRBV7-7
J gene: TRBJ2-1
clone size: -
D gene: -
CDR3 protein: CASSLGEDDNEQFF
CDR3 DNA: TGTGCTAGCAGCTTAGGGGAGGATGACAATGAGCAGTTCTTC

V gene: TRBV27
J gene: TRBJ1-4
clone size: -
D gene: -
CDR3 protein: CASSLSRSNEKLFF
CDR3 DNA: TGTGCCAGCAGTTTATCCCGCAGTAATGAAAAACTGTTTTTT

V gene: TRBV7-2
J gene: TRBJ2-3
clone size: -
D gene: -
CDR3 protein: CASSLDYFTDTQYF
CDR3 DNA: TGTGCCAGCAGTCTGGACTACTTTACAGATACGCAGTATTTT

V gene: TRBV27
J gene: TRBJ2-4
clone size: -
D gene: TRBD2
CDR3 protein: CASNPSGGALSNIQYF
CDR3 DNA: TGTGCCAGCAATCCCAGCGGGGGGGCCCTTTCGAACATTCAGTACTTC

V gene: TRBV6-1
J gene: TRBJ1-2
clone size: -
D gene: -
CDR3 protein: CASSEADSQFPSYGYTF
CDR3 DNA: TGTGCCAGCAGTGAAGCGGACAGTCAGTTCCCTTCCTATGGCTACACCTTC

V gene: TRBV7-2
J gene: TRBJ2-7
clone size: few
D gene: TRBD2
CDR3 protein: CASSPQAGGQVSSYEQYF
CDR3 DNA: TGTGCCAGCAGCCCCCAAGCGGGAGGCCAGGTGAGCTCCTACGAGCAGTACTTC

V gene: TRBV5-4
J gene: TRBJ2-3
clone size: -
D gene: -
CDR3 protein: CASSLWETDTQYF
CDR3 DNA: TGTGCCAGCAGCTTGTGGGAGACAGATACGCAGTATTTT

V gene: TRBV6-1
J gene: TRBJ2-2
clone size: -
D gene: -
CDR3 protein: CASSEIQETGELFF
CDR3 DNA: TGTGCCAGCAGTGAAATACAGGAAACCGGGGAGCTGTTTTTT

V gene: TRBV11-1
J gene: TRBJ1-4
clone size: -
D gene: -
CDR3 protein: CASSSVTGTTNEKLFF
CDR3 DNA: TGTGCCAGCAGCTCCGTCACAGGGACAACTAATGAAAAACTGTTTTTT

V gene: TRBV28
J gene: TRBJ1-4
clone size: -
D gene: -
CDR3 protein: CASSMAGTNEKLFF
CDR3 DNA: TGTGCCAGCAGTATGGCAGGGACTAATGAAAAACTGTTTTTT

V gene: TRBV28
J gene: TRBJ1-2
clone size: -
D gene: -
CDR3 protein: CASSLPGILTYGYTF
CDR3 DNA: TGTGCCAGCAGTTTACCCGGGATCCTAACCTATGGCTACACCTTC

V gene: TRBV27
J gene: TRBJ2-7
clone size: -
D gene: TRBD1
CDR3 protein: CASSLRAGGLGEQYF
CDR3 DNA: TGTGCCAGCAGTTTAAGGGCAGGGGGCCTGGGTGAGCAGTACTTC

V gene: TRBV6-5
J gene: TRBJ2-3
clone size: -
D gene: -
CDR3 protein: CASSPVPTDTQYF
CDR3 DNA: TGTGCCAGCAGCCCAGTACCCACAGATACGCAGTATTTT

V gene: TRBV5-1
J gene: TRBJ1-1
clone size: -
D gene: -
CDR3 protein: CASSPGVERRTTEAFF
CDR3 DNA: TGCGCCAGCAGCCCCGGGGTAGAACGGAGGACCACTGAAGCTTTCTTT